These 24 T cell receptor beta chains share one sample of origin, sequenced in a study of identical twins. TCRdb itself ran the 5' RACE reads through MiXCR, one entry per CDR3 protein. This sample carries about 700,000 distinct CDR3 sequences, roughly 6% of them seen once, and the ten largest clones take under 2%. The sample taken for sequencing was naive T cells sorted from blood. Source of these receptors: a man aged 18 to 29 in good health.

This clonotype has ten or more counts. The rearrangement links TRBV4-1 to TRBJ2-1, with D hard to call. The CDR3 consists of 16 residues. V was pared by 3 bases and J by 0 bases, with 12 bases between. Germline V gene lookup returns CDR1 MGHRA and CDR2 YSYEKL. The CDR3 region has the DNA TGCGCCAGCAGCCATCCCGCCCCGATCTCCTACAATGAGCAGTTCTTC. The encoded protein is CASSHPAPISYNEQFF.

This clonotype was counted only a few times. This chain links TRBV9 with TRBJ2-3, with 9 nucleotides matching TRBD2. CDR1 is SGDLS and CDR2 is YYNGEE in the germline V gene. The V segment lost 1 base and the J segment 2 bases; nucleotides outside the gene matches: 5. CDR3 size: 16 residues. CDR3 in DNA: TGTGCCAGCAGCGTAACTTCTAGCGGGATCACAGATACGCAGTATTTT. Amino acids: CASSVTSSGITDTQYF.

The rearrangement joins TRBV7-9 to TRBJ2-7; D may correspond to TRBD1 or TRBD2 (6 bases each). Trimming removed 2 bases at V and 9 bases at J, with 17 bases between. Germline-derived CDR1 and CDR2 are SEHNR and FQNEAQ (reference sequence). This CDR3 has 14 residues. The CDR3 DNA follows: TGTGCCAGCAGCTTACCTACGGGGGCAGGAGGGCAGTACGTC. This translates into CASSLPTGAGGQYV.

A few counts support this clonotype. The gene calls are TRBV18 and TRBJ2-7; D remains ambiguous. The CDR3 runs 14 residues. Trimming took off 5 bases at V and 4 bases at J, with 15 bases between the two ends. The germline gives CDR1 KGHSH, CDR2 LQKENI. This CDR3 reads CASSRAPSLYEQYF. The CDR3 region has the DNA TGTGCCAGCTCAAGGGCCCCTTCTCTGTACGAGCAGTACTTC. Complete variable domain (other parts from reference TRBV18 and TRBJ2-7): NAGVMQNPRHLVRRRGQEARLRCSPMKGHSHVYWYRQLPEEGLKFMVYLQKENIIDESGMPKERFSAEFPKEGPSILRIQQVVRGDSAAYFCASSRAPSLYEQYFGPGTRLTVT.

The chain combines TRBV5-5 with TRBJ2-7, with 10 positions matching TRBD1. This CDR3 comprises 15 residues. V dropped 4 bases and J dropped 3; count of bases not matched to a gene: 7. Germline values: CDR1 SGHKS, CDR2 YYEKEE (reference sequence). Here the CDR3 reads CASSLGQGPLYEQYV. The CDR3 coding sequence is TGTGCCAGCAGCCTGGGACAGGGGCCCCTCTACGAGCAGTACGTC.

The table lists this clonotype with many counts. The gene calls are TRBV25-1 and TRBJ2-4; TRBD1 agrees at 7 bases. Germline loops: CDR1 MGHDK, CDR2 SYGVNS. V dropped 4 bases and J dropped 0; count of bases not matched to a gene: 3. The CDR3 is made up of 15 amino acids. Written as DNA, the CDR3 is TGTGCCAGCAGTGTCAGGGGGATAGCCAAAAACATTCAGTACTTC. Its translation: CASSVRGIAKNIQYF.

This clonotype was seen a few times. The V call is TRBV4-3, the J call TRBJ2-7; tentatively, D is TRBD1 or TRBD2 (5 bases each). V was pared by 1 base and J by 3 bases, with 13 bases between. The germline gives CDR1 LGHNA, CDR2 YSLEER. The CDR3 is 15 residues long. As DNA, the CDR3 is TGCGCCAGCAGCCAAGCCCGAGGGGTCTTCTACGAGCAGTACTTC. Translating gives CASSQARGVFYEQYF.

This clonotype was seen many times. The V and J genes are TRBV13 and TRBJ2-5, with D possibly being TRBD2 (6 bases). Per germline, CDR1 PRHDT and CDR2 FYEKMQ (reference sequence). With 1 base removed from V and 0 bases from J, the gap between germline ends came to 15 bases. The CDR3 totals 17 residues. The CDR3 nucleotides read TGTGCCAGCAGCTTAGTTGGGGCGGGACCCCACCAAGAGACCCAGTACTTC. Translating it yields CASSLVGAGPHQETQYF.

This clonotype turned up a few times. This sequence joins TRBV18 and TRBJ2-3, with D unclear. The ends were cut back, 3 bases at V and 8 bases at J, with 12 bases in the middle. The length of the CDR3 is 13 residues. CDR1 is KGHSH and CDR2 is LQKENI in the germline V gene. The CDR3 DNA sequence: TGTGCCAGCTCACCGGCGAGCGAAATTACGCAGTATTTT. It translates to CASSPASEITQYF. Supplemented by reference TRBV18 and TRBJ2-3, the full variable domain reads NAGVMQNPRHLVRRRGQEARLRCSPMKGHSHVYWYRQLPEEGLKFMVYLQKENIIDESGMPKERFSAEFPKEGPSILRIQQVVRGDSAAYFCASSPASEITQYFGPGTRLTVL.

This clonotype was picked up many times. This rearrangement joins TRBV12-3 or TRBV12-4 to TRBJ2-4; 7 positions match TRBD2. Germline trimming cut 3 bases from V and 6 bases from J; bases unmatched to any gene: 2. CDR3 size: 13 residues. The CDR3 sequence is CASSFGGRNIQYF. For the CDR3, the DNA is TGTGCCAGCAGTTTCGGGGGGAGAAACATTCAGTACTTC.

The genes are TRBV25-1 and TRBJ2-1, with D perhaps matching TRBD1 or TRBD2 (6 bases each). The V end lost 6 bases, the J end lost 0 bases, and 15 bases lay between the germline ends. Germline lookup yields CDR1 MGHDK and CDR2 SYGVNS. CDR3 length equals 16 residues. The CDR3 sequence: CASRGGGPSSYNEQFF. The DNA for the CDR3 is TGTGCCAGCAGGGGTGGGGGGCCAAGCTCCTACAATGAGCAGTTCTTC.

This clonotype was counted at least ten times. This rearrangement joins TRBV20-1 to TRBJ2-5; D uncertain. The CDR3 is 11 residues long. The V end lost 3 bases, the J end lost 3 bases, and 5 bases lay between the germline ends. Germline CDR1 reads DFQATT; CDR2 reads SNEGSKA (reference sequence). The CDR3 DNA is TGCAGTGCTAGTGAGGAAGAGACCCAGTACTTC. Its protein product is CSASEEETQYF.

The chain recombines TRBV7-3 with TRBJ2-3; TRBD1 might be the D (6 bases). The CDR3 is 14 amino acids. V was cut by 4 bases and J by 4 bases, with 12 bases left in between. Germline-derived CDR1 and CDR2 are SGHTA and FQGTGA. The CDR3 is CASSSRTEPDTQYF. The DNA for the CDR3 is TGTGCCAGCAGCTCTAGGACAGAACCAGATACGCAGTATTTT.

This clonotype was counted many times. The V call is TRBV6-2 or TRBV6-3, the J call TRBJ2-7; D is possibly TRBD1 or TRBD2 (5 bases each). CDR3 length: 13 residues. Trimming pared 6 bases from V and 4 bases from J, leaving 13 bases between. The V gene's germline CDR1 is MNHEY and CDR2 SVGEGT. The CDR3 protein is CASRTGTLYEQYF. The CDR3 bases are TGTGCCAGCAGGACCGGGACCCTGTACGAGCAGTACTTC.

This clonotype was seen ten or more times. The V call is TRBV20-1, the J call TRBJ2-2; D unclear. This CDR3 comprises 15 residues. V was shortened by 3 bases and J by 0 bases, with 11 bases between the two germline ends. From germline, CDR1 is DFQATT and CDR2 SNEGSKA (reference sequence). CDR3 loop: CSASKVGANTGELFF. The CDR3 DNA reads TGCAGTGCTAGTAAAGTAGGCGCGAACACCGGGGAGCTGTTTTTT.

This clonotype was recorded many times. The rearrangement uses TRBV28 and TRBJ2-2, with D perhaps matching TRBD1 (5 bases). The CDR3 is 15 amino acids. Per the germline V gene, CDR1 is MDHEN and CDR2 is SYDVKM. Trimming shortened V by 5 bases and J by 0 bases, and 10 bases separated the two germline ends. The CDR3 sequence is CASSPPRANTGELFF. The CDR3 DNA reads as TGTGCCAGCAGTCCTCCCAGGGCGAACACCGGGGAGCTGTTTTTT.

This clonotype was observed at least ten times. The chain carries TRBV11-2 and TRBJ2-2, with D unresolved. Germline-derived CDR1 and CDR2 are SGHAT and FQNNGV. This CDR3 is 14 amino acids long. Trimming took off 7 bases at V and 6 bases at J, with 15 bases between the two ends. The CDR3 region is CASIDEYNAGELFF. The CDR3 nucleotides are TGTGCCAGCATCGACGAATACAATGCCGGGGAGCTGTTTTTT.

The chain combines TRBV3-1 with TRBJ2-3; TRBD2 aligns across 12 bases. Germline lookup yields CDR1 LGHDT and CDR2 YNNKEL (reference sequence). J lost 4 bases, V lost 6 bases, and 8 bases had no gene match. This CDR3 comprises 16 residues. CDR3 amino acids: CASSLTSGRLSDTQYF. Here the CDR3 DNA reads TGTGCCAGCAGTCTAACTAGCGGGAGGTTGTCAGATACGCAGTATTTT.

This chain connects TRBV5-5 to TRBJ1-1, with D perhaps TRBD1 (5 bases). Germline CDR1 and CDR2: SGHKS and YYEKEE (reference sequence). V lost 6 bases to trimming and J lost 4 bases, with 22 bases between them. The CDR3 covers 16 residues. The CDR3 sequence: CASTWGVGGYGTEAFF. The CDR3 region has the DNA TGTGCCAGCACTTGGGGGGTGGGGGGTTATGGCACTGAAGCTTTCTTT.

V and J are TRBV6-2 or TRBV6-3 and TRBJ2-2, with D hard to call. The CDR3 spans 11 residues. The germline CDR1 and CDR2 sequences are MNHEY and SVGEGT. V was shortened by 6 bases and J by 8 bases, with 7 bases between the two germline ends. The CDR3 is CASSNVGELFF. In DNA form, the CDR3 reads TGTGCCAGCAGCAATGTTGGGGAGCTGTTTTTT.

This chain joins TRBV5-1 and TRBJ1-1; D is undetermined. The germline V gene encodes CDR1 SGHRS and CDR2 YFSETQ. Trimming pared 2 bases from V and 0 bases from J, leaving 5 bases between. This CDR3 is built from 13 residues. This CDR3 reads CASSFVLNTEAFF. The CDR3 coding sequence is TGCGCCAGCAGCTTTGTGCTGAACACTGAAGCTTTCTTT.

This clonotype was observed many times. The chain recombines TRBV5-6 with TRBJ1-2; 9 bases match TRBD1. This CDR3 is built from 14 residues. V lost 3 bases to trimming and J lost 5 bases; unmatched junction nucleotides: 5. Germline-derived CDR1 and CDR2 are SGHDT and YYEEEE. The DNA for the CDR3 is TGTGCCAGCAGCTCGCCGGGACAGGGTTATGGCTACACCTTC. It codes for CASSSPGQGYGYTF.

The gene calls are TRBV5-1 and TRBJ2-1; D ambiguous. Germline CDR1 reads SGHRS; CDR2 reads YFSETQ. The CDR3 sequence is 14 residues long. Trimming stripped 0 bases from V and 5 bases from J, with 9 bases between. For the CDR3, the DNA is TGCGCCAGCAGCTTGGTAGCAGTTAACAATGAGCAGTTCTTC. Its protein is CASSLVAVNNEQFF. Drawing the rest from reference TRBV5-1 and TRBJ2-1, the complete variable domain is KAGVTQTPRYLIKTRGQQVTLSCSPISGHRSVSWYQQTPGQGLQFLFEYFSETQRNKGNFPGRFSGRQFSNSRSEMNVSTLELGDSALYLCASSLVAVNNEQFFGPGTRLTVL.

This clonotype came up a few times. J is TRBJ2-4 and V is TRBV4-2; either TRBD1 or TRBD2 may supply D (6 bases each). The CDR3 has 14 amino acids. V was trimmed by 0 bases and J by 15 bases, leaving 18 bases between them. Germline V gene lookup returns CDR1 LGHNA and CDR2 YNFKEQ. CDR3 sequence: CASSQDGRGTRGYF. The CDR3 bases are TGTGCCAGCAGCCAAGATGGTCGGGGGACCAGGGGGTACTTC.